The sequence of this T cell receptor (beta chain) was determined in a study of human thymus T cells. Whole-study findings and limits: Among thymic and blood repertoires, usage of V and J genes appeared biased.

Corrective cardiac surgery supplied the resected thymus tissue. CDR3 length: 17 amino acids. The J segment lost 5 bases and the V segment lost 2 bases, leaving 13 bases of the junction unmatched. Germline V gives CDR1 KGHSH, CDR2 LQKENI. Generated by immunoSEQ multiplex PCR, the TCRdb table keeps only in-frame clones and is missing some. Counted here are roughly 130,000 clones, 90% to 95% occurring once; the ten biggest clones make up 0.02% to 0.03%. Note on this clone: The antigen is undetermined.

The sample was thymus tissue. This clonotype was obtained from a boy less than two years old with a congenital heart defect but otherwise immunologically healthy. This chain links TRBV18 with TRBJ1-2; 8 bases match TRBD1. The CDR3 spells CASSPVYPGTGDYGYTF. The CDR3 bases are TGTGCCAGCTCACCAGTTTATCCAGGGACAGGAGATTATGGCTACACCTTC.